Following are 3 T cell receptor beta chains from one sample sequenced in a study of cytomegalovirus exposure and HLA in healthy donors. Primers included in the PCR were 60 Vbeta and 13 Jbeta primers. The assay was immunoSEQ multiplex PCR, and TCRdb's table has in-frame clones only and misses some. The sample's table shows some 46,000 clones. Sequences were obtained from PBMCs. The receptors were sampled from a male donor in good health and CMV-seronegative.

The chain links TRBV9 to TRBJ2-5; 9 bases map to TRBD1. The CDR3 sequence is 19 residues long. The V gene's germline CDR1 is SGDLS and CDR2 YYNGEE. After removal of 1 base from V and 5 bases from J, the junction contained 18 bases not matched to a gene. Here the CDR3 reads CASSVPRCHWDRVIETQYF. DNA of the CDR3: TGTGCCAGCAGCGTACCCCGGTGTCATTGGGACAGGGTTATCGAGACCCAGTACTTC.

This clone is identified as medium-sized from frequency. The chain combines TRBV5-8 with TRBJ1-1; no clear D gene. Germline V gives CDR1 SGHTS, CDR2 YDEGEE. Trimming pared 6 bases from V and 1 base from J, leaving 10 bases between. This CDR3 region has 13 residues. CDR3 residues: CASKLQQNTEAFF. The CDR3 nucleotides read TGTGCCAGCAAGTTACAGCAGAACACTGAAGCTTTCTTT.

This chain connects TRBV7-2 to TRBJ2-1, with D perhaps TRBD1 (5 bases). V was cut by 4 bases and J by 6 bases, with 10 bases left in between. Germline V lookup: CDR1 SGHTA, CDR2 FQGNSA. The CDR3 has 13 residues. This chain's CDR3 is CASSWAGRNEQFF. CDR3 nucleotide sequence: TGTGCCAGCAGCTGGGCAGGGCGCAATGAGCAGTTCTTC.